This T cell receptor (beta chain) came from a study of blood T cell repertoires in COVID-19. Study in general: T cells, B-cell-depleted T cells, or PBMCs provided the cDNA or gDNA that served as material.

The cohort comprised adults aged about 18 to 89 years residing in about two dozen US areas. Cohorts were based on clinical histories the participants reported. All recovered Cohort 3 donors got two negative PCRs, got clearance, or saw symptom resolution. The CDR3 consists of 15 residues. Germline V gene sequence: CDR1 MNHEY, CDR2 SVGAGI. With V trimmed by 4 bases and J by 5 bases, 9 bases remained unmatched. TCRdb's copy holds only in-frame clones and misses some; the assay was immunoSEQ multiplex PCR. The sample yields approximately 320,000 clones, roughly nine tenths seen once. This chain links TRBV6-5 with TRBJ2-3; 7 positions agree with TRBD1. Sequencing was carried out using PBMCs or T cells enriched from blood (not recorded which). This TCR was recovered from a man between 60 and 75 years old who had recovered from COVID-19. Here the CDR3 DNA reads TGTGCCAGCAGTTCACTAGGGCAGGGGGTAGATACGCAGTATTTT. It is translated as CASSSLGQGVDTQYF.